Shown below are 6 T cell receptor beta chains from a single sample sequenced in a study of long-term antiretroviral therapy in people with HIV (dated by TCRdb to between 2021 and 2023). The immunoSEQ hsTCRB v3.0 assay was used at survey level resolution for TRB variable region sequencing. TCRdb holds this immuneACCESS table with in-frame rearrangements only. Some clones are missing; in checked studies, unresolved V genes explain under half, and the rest has no known cause. The sample table lists around 23,000 clones, 82% of them with a count of one. The biggest ten clones account for around 5.1% of the sample. The sequencing here drew on unsorted PBMCs, taken 0.3 years after starting antiretroviral therapy. Receptors were obtained from a man aged 50 or older with HIV.

V is TRBV7-9 and J is TRBJ1-1; 7 bases line up with TRBD1. J lost 7 bases, V lost 7 bases, and 21 bases had no gene match. The CDR3 is 17 residues long. Germline lookup yields CDR1 SEHNR and CDR2 FQNEAQ (reference sequence). CDR3 sequence reads: CASIPPGTDILKDEAFF. Written as DNA, the CDR3 is TGTGCCAGCATTCCTCCAGGGACAGATATCCTAAAGGATGAAGCTTTCTTT.

The chain couples TRBV11-2 to TRBJ2-7; the D is unclear. The CDR3 has 12 amino acids. Between the trimmed V and J ends, which lost 6 bases and 1 base, there was a span of 7 bases. CDR1 is SGHAT and CDR2 is FQNNGV in the germline V gene. The CDR3 DNA sequence: TGTGCCAGCAGAGATGGGTCCTACGAGCAGTACTTC. Its translation is CASRDGSYEQYF.

The chain links TRBV28 to TRBJ1-3, with D tentatively TRBD1 (5 bases). V was cut by 5 bases and J by 2 bases, with 13 bases left in between. This CDR3 has 15 residues. Germline CDR1 MDHEN, CDR2 SYDVKM. The CDR3 DNA reads as TGTGCCAGCAGTCAACCGGGACGTACTGGAAACACCATATATTTT. Encoded protein: CASSQPGRTGNTIYF.

The V gene is TRBV18, the J gene TRBJ1-2; 8 bases align to TRBD1. CDR1 and CDR2 from the germline V gene are KGHSH and LQKENI. V lost 3 bases to trimming and J lost 4 bases; unmatched junction nucleotides: 7. This CDR3 is built from 15 residues. DNA of the CDR3: TGTGCCAGCTCACCGACCGGGACAGGCGGCTATGGCTACACCTTC. This encodes CASSPTGTGGYGYTF.

This clone appeared a few times. The chain joins TRBV28 to TRBJ1-2; 10 nucleotides line up with TRBD1. The V gene's germline CDR1 is MDHEN and CDR2 SYDVKM. V lost 8 bases, J lost 7 bases, and 13 bases stayed unmatched. The CDR3 is 15 amino acids. The CDR3 nucleotides are TGTGCCAGCGTATTGACAGGGGGCTTAATGCCTGGCTACACCTTC. Encoded protein: CASVLTGGLMPGYTF.

This clone was seen more than once but under ten times. The chain links TRBV27 to TRBJ1-5; D is possibly TRBD1 (6 bases). Germline V gives CDR1 MNHEY, CDR2 SMNVEV (reference sequence). The CDR3 totals 15 residues. Trimming shortened V by 6 bases and J by 0 bases, and 12 bases separated the two germline ends. CDR3 region: CASRAGVISNQPQHF. As DNA, the CDR3 is TGTGCCAGCAGAGCAGGGGTGATTAGCAATCAGCCCCAGCATTTT.